This note documents a single T cell receptor (beta chain) sequence. This specimen belongs to a study of blood T cell repertoires in COVID-19. At the level of the study: Sites across the United States, Italy and Spain contributed samples from acute and convalescent COVID-19.

Authors' methods: Amplifying reference gene primers gave estimates of nucleated cell counts. Clones were read by immunoSEQ multiplex PCR, and TCRdb kept only the in-frame ones, dropping some. Clone size and the V and J calls come from that table; the DNA yielded D and trimming. The table shows around 290,000 clones, with more than 75% occurring only once. After removal of 2 bases from V and 8 bases from J, the junction contained 7 bases not matched to a gene. The CDR3 has 14 residues. The germline CDR1 and CDR2 sequences are SGHRS and YFSETQ. What was sequenced was peripheral blood. The genes are TRBV5-1 and TRBJ2-1, with 7 positions matching TRBD2. The receptor was derived from a woman between 45 and 60 years old who had recovered from COVID-19. This CDR3 is CASSFWGEGYEQFF. CDR3 bases: TGCGCCAGCAGCTTTTGGGGGGAGGGTTATGAGCAGTTCTTC.